The sequence of this T cell receptor (beta chain) was determined in a study of response to subunit inactivated influenza vaccine. Regarding the study as a whole: Researchers suggested that each seasonal influenza vaccination recruits few new T cells.

TCRdb re-called the RT-PCR reads with MiXCR, one entry per CDR3 protein. The sample yields more than 600,000 distinct CDR3 sequences, roughly 20% seen once. In germline, CDR1 is SGDLS, CDR2 YYNGEE. The CDR3 totals 12 residues. The V gene lost 3 bases and the J gene lost 10 bases, with 10 bases spanning the gap. Of note for this clonotype: Antigen: not known.

This clonotype was obtained from a man aged 50-60 years who received an inactivated influenza vaccine. The chain joins TRBV9 to TRBJ2-2; D gene unclear. This sample comprised PBMCs from blood, obtained around 5 days after vaccination. The CDR3 coding sequence is TGTGCCAGCAGCGCAGGTGGCGAGGAGCTGTTTTTT. Residues: CASSAGGEELFF.